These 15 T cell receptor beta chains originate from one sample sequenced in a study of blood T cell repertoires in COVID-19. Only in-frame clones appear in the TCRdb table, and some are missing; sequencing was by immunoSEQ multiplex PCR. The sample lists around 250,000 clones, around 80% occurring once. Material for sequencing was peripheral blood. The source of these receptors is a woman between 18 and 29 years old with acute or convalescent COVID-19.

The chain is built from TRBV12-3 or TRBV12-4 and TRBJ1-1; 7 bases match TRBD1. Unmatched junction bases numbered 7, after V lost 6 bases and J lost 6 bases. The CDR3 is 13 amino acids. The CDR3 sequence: CASSRDRVSEAFF. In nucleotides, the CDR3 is TGTGCCAGCAGCCGTGACAGGGTTTCTGAAGCTTTCTTT.

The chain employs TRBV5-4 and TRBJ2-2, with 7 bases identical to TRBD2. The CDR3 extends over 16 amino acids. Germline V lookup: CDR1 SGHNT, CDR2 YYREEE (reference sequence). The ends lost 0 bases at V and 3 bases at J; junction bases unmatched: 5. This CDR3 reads CASSLGPSGHTGELFF. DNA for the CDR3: TGTGCCAGCAGCTTGGGGCCTAGCGGCCACACCGGGGAGCTGTTTTTT. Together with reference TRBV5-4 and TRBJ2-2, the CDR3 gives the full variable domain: ETGVTQSPTHLIKTRGQQVTLRCSSQSGHNTVSWYQQALGQGPQFIFQYYREEENGRGNFPPRFSGLQFPNYSSELNVNALELDDSALYLCASSLGPSGHTGELFFGEGSRLTVL.

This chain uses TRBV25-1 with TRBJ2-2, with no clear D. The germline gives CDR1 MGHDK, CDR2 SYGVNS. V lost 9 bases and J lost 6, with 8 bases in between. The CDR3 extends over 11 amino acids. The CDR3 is CASEFSGELFF. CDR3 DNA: TGTGCCAGTGAGTTTTCCGGGGAGCTGTTTTTT. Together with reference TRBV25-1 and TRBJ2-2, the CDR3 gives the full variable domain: EADIYQTPRYLVIGTGKKITLECSQTMGHDKMYWYQQDPGMELHLIHYSYGVNSTEKGDLSSESTVSRIRTEHFPLTLESARPSHTSQYLCASEFSGELFFGEGSRLTVL.

The CDR3: CASSQGRAGGTDTQYF. CDR3 DNA: TGTGCCAGCAGCCAAGGGCGGGCAGGGGGCACAGATACGCAGTATTTT. The chain employs TRBV4-2 and TRBJ2-3, with D possibly TRBD1 on 6 matching bases. The CDR3 runs to 16 residues. V lost 1 base and J lost 1, with 12 bases in between. Germline V gene sequence: CDR1 LGHNA, CDR2 YNFKEQ.

CDR3 nucleotides: TGTGCCAGCAGCTTAGCGGTCAGGACAGGGGGGTGGTACGAGCAGTACTTC. This sequence encodes CASSLAVRTGGWYEQYF. V gene TRBV7-9 combines with J gene TRBJ2-7; 10 bases map to TRBD1. The CDR3 runs to 17 residues. Germline V gene lookup returns CDR1 SEHNR and CDR2 FQNEAQ (reference sequence). The V gene end was trimmed by 0 bases and the J gene end by 4 bases; junction bases not matched to a gene: 9. The complete variable domain, with remaining parts taken from reference TRBV7-9 and TRBJ2-7, reads DTGVSQNPRHKITKRGQNVTFRCDPISEHNRLYWYRQTLGQGPEFLTYFQNEAQLEKSRLLSDRFSAERPKGSFSTLEIQRTEQGDSAMYLCASSLAVRTGGWYEQYFGPGTRLTVT.

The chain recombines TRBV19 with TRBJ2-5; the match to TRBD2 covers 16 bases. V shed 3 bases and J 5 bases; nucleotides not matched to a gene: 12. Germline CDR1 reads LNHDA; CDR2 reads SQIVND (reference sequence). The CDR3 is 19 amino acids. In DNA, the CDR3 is TGTGCCAGTAGTATTTTAGGGACTAGCGGGAGGGCCAGTTCTGAGACCCAGTACTTC. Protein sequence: CASSILGTSGRASSETQYF.

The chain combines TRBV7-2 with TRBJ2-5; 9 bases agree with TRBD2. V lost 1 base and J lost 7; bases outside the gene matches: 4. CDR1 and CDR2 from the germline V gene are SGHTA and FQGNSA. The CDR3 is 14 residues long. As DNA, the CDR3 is TGTGCCAGCAGCTTAGAACGCGGGAGGGGGACCCAGTACTTC. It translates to CASSLERGRGTQYF.

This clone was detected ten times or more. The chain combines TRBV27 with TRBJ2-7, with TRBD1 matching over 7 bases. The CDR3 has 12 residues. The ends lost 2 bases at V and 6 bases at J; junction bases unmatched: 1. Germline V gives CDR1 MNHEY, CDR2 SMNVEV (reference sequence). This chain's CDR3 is CASSLNRGEQYF. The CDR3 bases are TGTGCCAGCAGTTTAAACAGGGGCGAGCAGTACTTC.

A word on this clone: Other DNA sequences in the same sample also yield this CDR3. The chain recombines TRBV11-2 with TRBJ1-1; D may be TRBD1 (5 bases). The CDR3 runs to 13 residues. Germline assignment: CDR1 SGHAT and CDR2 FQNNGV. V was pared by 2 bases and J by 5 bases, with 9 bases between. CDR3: CASSLRGGTEAFF. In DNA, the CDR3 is TGTGCCAGCAGCTTACGGGGGGGGACTGAAGCTTTCTTT.

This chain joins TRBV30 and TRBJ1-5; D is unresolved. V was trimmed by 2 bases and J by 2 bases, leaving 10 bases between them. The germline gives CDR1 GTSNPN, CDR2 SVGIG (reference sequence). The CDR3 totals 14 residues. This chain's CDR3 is CAWSPGEGNQPQHF. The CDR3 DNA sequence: TGTGCCTGGAGTCCCGGCGAGGGCAATCAGCCCCAGCATTTT.

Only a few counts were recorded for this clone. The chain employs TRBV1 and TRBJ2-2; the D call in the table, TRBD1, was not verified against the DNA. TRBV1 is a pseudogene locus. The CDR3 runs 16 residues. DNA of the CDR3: TGCACCAGCAGCTTGGAATGGGGACATAACACCGGGGAGCTGTTTTTT. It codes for CTSSLEWGHNTGELFF.

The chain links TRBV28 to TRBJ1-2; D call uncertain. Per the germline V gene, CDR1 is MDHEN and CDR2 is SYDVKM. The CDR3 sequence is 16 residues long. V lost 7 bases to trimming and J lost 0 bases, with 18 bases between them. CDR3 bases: TGTGCCAGCAACCTACTTAACAGCCCCACTAACTATGGCTACACCTTC. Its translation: CASNLLNSPTNYGYTF.

The CDR3 DNA sequence: TGTGCCAGCAGTTATGAAGCCGCAACTAATGAAAAACTGTTTTTT. Its protein is CASSYEAATNEKLFF. The rearrangement uses TRBV6-5 and TRBJ1-4, with D unclear. The CDR3 has 15 amino acids. Germline V gene sequence: CDR1 MNHEY, CDR2 SVGAGI. Trimming cost V 3 bases and J 0 bases, with 8 bases left between them.

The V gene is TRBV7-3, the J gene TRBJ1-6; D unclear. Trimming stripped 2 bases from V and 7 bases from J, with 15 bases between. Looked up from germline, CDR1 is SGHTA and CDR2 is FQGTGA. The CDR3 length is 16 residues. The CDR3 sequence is CASSLVGHNPNSPLHF. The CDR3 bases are TGTGCCAGCAGCTTAGTTGGGCACAACCCGAATTCACCCCTCCACTTT.

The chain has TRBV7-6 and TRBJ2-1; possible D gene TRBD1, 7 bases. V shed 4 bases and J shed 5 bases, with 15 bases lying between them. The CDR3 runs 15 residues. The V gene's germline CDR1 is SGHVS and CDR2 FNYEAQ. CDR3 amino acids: CASSYSGGFNNEQFF. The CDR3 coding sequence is TGTGCCAGCAGCTATTCAGGGGGGTTCAACAATGAGCAGTTCTTC.